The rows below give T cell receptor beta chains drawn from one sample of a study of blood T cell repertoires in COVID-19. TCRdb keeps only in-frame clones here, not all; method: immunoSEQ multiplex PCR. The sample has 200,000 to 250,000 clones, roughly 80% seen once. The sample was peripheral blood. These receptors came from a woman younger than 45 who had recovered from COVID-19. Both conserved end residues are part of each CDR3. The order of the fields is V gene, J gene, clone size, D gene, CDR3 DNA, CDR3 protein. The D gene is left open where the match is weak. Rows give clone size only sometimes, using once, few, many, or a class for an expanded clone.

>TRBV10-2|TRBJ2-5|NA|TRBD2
TGCGCCAGCAGTGGTTCCAGGCGGGAGGAGACCCAGTACTTC
CASSGSRREETQYF
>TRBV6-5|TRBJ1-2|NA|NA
TGTGCCAGCTCCACAGAGAACTATGGCTACACCTTC
CASSTENYGYTF
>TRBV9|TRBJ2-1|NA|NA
TGTGCCAGCAGCGTAGATGGGCAGCTCGATGAGCAGTTCTTC
CASSVDGQLDEQFF
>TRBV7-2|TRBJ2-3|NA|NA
TGTGCCAGCAGCTGGGGCCGGGGGGCACGCACAGATACGCAGTATTTT
CASSWGRGARTDTQYF
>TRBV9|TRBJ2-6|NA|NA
TGTGCCAGCAGCGTAAGTAGCCGGGGGGCCCACAATGGAGGCAACGTCCTGACTTTC
CASSVSSRGAHNGGNVLTF
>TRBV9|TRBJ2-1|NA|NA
TGTGCCAGCAGCCCCCGGGACTCCCCGCAGTTCTTC
CASSPRDSPQFF
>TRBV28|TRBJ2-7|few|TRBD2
TGTGCCAGCAGTTCCGGACTAGCACTGTACGAGCAGTACTTC
CASSSGLALYEQYF
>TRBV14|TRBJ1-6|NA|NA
TGTGCCAGCAGCCCTCAGGGGAATAGGAATTCACCCCTCCACTTT
CASSPQGNRNSPLHF
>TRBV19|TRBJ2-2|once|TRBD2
TGTGCCAGTAGTGTTGGGACTAGCGGGCCTACCGGGGAGCTGTTTTTT
CASSVGTSGPTGELFF
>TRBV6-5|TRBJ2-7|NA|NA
TGTGCCAGCAGCGGACAGTTACTTTCCTACGAGCAGTACTTC
CASSGQLLSYEQYF
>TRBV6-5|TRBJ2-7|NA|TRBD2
TGTGCCAGCAGTTACGTGCTAGCGGGAGTCTTCGAGCAGTACTTC
CASSYVLAGVFEQYF
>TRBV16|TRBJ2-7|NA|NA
TGTGCCAGCAGCCAAGACGACAGCTCCTACGAGCAGTACTTC
CASSQDDSSYEQYF
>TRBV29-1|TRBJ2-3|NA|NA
TGCAGCGTTGTTTTTGTGGGAGCCTCAGATACGCAGTATTTT
CSVVFVGASDTQYF
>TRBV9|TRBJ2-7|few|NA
TGTGCCAGCAGCGTAGATCAGGGCCTTTACTACGAGCAGTACTTC
CASSVDQGLYYEQYF
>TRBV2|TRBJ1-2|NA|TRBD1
TGTGCCAGCAGAAGAACAGGGGGCGCCCCTGGCTACACCTTC
CASRRTGGAPGYTF
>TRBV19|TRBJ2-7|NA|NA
TGTGCCAGTAGTATTTATTGGACAGCCGCCTACGAGCAGTACTTC
CASSIYWTAAYEQYF
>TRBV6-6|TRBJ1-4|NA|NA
TGTGCCAGCAGTTGGAACAGGCCGAATGAAAAACTGTTTTTT
CASSWNRPNEKLFF
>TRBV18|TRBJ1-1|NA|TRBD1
TGTGCCAGCTCACCAAACACAGGGGGTAACGCTGAAGCTTTCTTT
CASSPNTGGNAEAFF
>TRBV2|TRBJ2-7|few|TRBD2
TGTGCCAGCAGGACTAGCGGTAACGGATACGAGCAGTACTTC
CASRTSGNGYEQYF
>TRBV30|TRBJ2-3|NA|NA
TGTGCCTGGAGTGTTCAGGGCCCAGATACGCAGTATTTT
CAWSVQGPDTQYF
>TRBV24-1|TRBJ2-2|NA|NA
TGTGCCACCAGTGCCCGGACAGACTCGAACACCGGGGAGCTGTTTTTT
CATSARTDSNTGELFF
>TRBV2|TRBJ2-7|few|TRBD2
TGTGCCAGCGAAGAGACTAGCGGTGTCGAGCAGTACTTC
CASEETSGVEQYF
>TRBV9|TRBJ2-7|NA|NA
TGTGCCAGCAGCGTAGGGGACTCCCGCTACGAGCAGTACTTC
CASSVGDSRYEQYF
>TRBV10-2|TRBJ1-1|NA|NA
TGCGCCAGCAGTGAGTCTTGGGCCGGGGGCACTGAAGCTTTCTTT
CASSESWAGGTEAFF